This T cell receptor (beta chain) was sequenced in a study of cytomegalovirus exposure and HLA in healthy donors. Germline V gene sequence: CDR1 SEHNR, CDR2 FQNEAQ (reference sequence). Trimming at V came to 4 bases and at J to 4 bases, leaving 3 bases not matched to a gene. The CDR3 spans 14 residues. Only in-frame clones appear in the TCRdb table, and some are missing; sequencing was by immunoSEQ multiplex PCR. The table records tens of thousands of clones, approximately 93% of them present only once. Sequencing used PBMCs. This receptor was identified in a man aged 18-30 years in good health and CMV-seropositive. This sequence joins TRBV7-9 and TRBJ1-3; 8 bases match TRBD1. CDR3 nucleotide sequence: TGTGCCAGCAGCTCGACAGGGGTCGGAAACACCATATATTTT. Residues: CASSSTGVGNTIYF. The full variable domain, rest sourced from reference TRBV7-9 and TRBJ1-3, is DTGVSQNPRHKITKRGQNVTFRCDPISEHNRLYWYRQTLGQGPEFLTYFQNEAQLEKSRLLSDRFSAERPKGSFSTLEIQRTEQGDSAMYLCASSSTGVGNTIYFGEGSWLTVV.